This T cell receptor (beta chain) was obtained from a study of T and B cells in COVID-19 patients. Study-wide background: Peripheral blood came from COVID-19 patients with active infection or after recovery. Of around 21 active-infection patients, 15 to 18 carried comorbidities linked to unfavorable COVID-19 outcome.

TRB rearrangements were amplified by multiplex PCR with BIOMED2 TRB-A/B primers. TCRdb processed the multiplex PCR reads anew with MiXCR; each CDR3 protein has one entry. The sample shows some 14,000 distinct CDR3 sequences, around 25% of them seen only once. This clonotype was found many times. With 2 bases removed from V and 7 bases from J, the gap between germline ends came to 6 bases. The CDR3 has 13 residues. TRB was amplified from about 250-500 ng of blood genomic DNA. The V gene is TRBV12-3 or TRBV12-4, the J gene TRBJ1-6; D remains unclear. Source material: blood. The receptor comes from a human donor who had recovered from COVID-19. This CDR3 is CASSLSPNSPLHF. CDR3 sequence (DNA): TGTGCCAGCAGTTTATCCCCGAATTCACCCCTCCACTTT.